These 21 T cell receptor beta chains originate from one sample sequenced in a study of long-term antiretroviral therapy in people with HIV. An immunoSEQ assay, version v3.0, was performed at survey level. The repertoire was sequenced with immunoSEQ multiplex PCR; TCRdb's copy has only in-frame clones and lacks some. Here the sample spans some 9,700 clones, 70% to 80% being singletons. The source material was unsorted PBMCs, sampled 1.8 years before starting antiretroviral therapy. These receptors all stem from a man aged 40-49 years with HIV.

J is TRBJ2-7 and V is TRBV15; possibly TRBD1 for D (6 bases). CDR1 is LNHNV and CDR2 is YYDKDF in the germline V gene (reference sequence). Trimming took 2 bases from V and 6 from J, leaving 11 bases between them. This CDR3 comprises 13 residues. The CDR3 sequence: CATSRSGVGEQYF. CDR3 in DNA: TGTGCCACCAGCAGATCAGGGGTGGGCGAGCAGTACTTC.

This clone was detected a few times. The V call is TRBV2, the J call TRBJ2-2, with 11 bases lining up with TRBD1. The CDR3 is 15 residues long. With V trimmed by 6 bases and J by 5 bases, 5 bases remained unmatched. Germline V gene sequence: CDR1 SNHLY, CDR2 FYNNEI. The CDR3 sequence is CASRRGQGGTGELFF. The CDR3 DNA reads TGTGCCAGCAGGCGGGGACAGGGGGGGACCGGGGAGCTGTTTTTT.

The genes are TRBV15 and TRBJ2-3; 7 positions match TRBD1. CDR1 and CDR2 (germline): LNHNV, YYDKDF (reference sequence). The CDR3 is made up of 15 amino acids. V was pared by 3 bases and J by 7 bases, with 10 bases of the junction left unmatched. CDR3 protein: CATSRDPGQQNTQYF. Here the CDR3 DNA reads TGTGCCACCAGCAGGGACCCGGGACAGCAAAATACGCAGTATTTT. Complete variable domain (other parts from reference TRBV15 and TRBJ2-3): DAMVIQNPRYQVTQFGKPVTLSCSQTLNHNVMYWYQQKSSQAPKLLFHYYDKDFNNEADTPDNFQSRRPNTSFCFLDIRSPGLGDTAMYLCATSRDPGQQNTQYFGPGTRLTVL.

The V and J genes are TRBV5-4 and TRBJ2-3, with D perhaps given as TRBD1 or TRBD2 (5 bases each). The V gene lost 0 bases and the J gene lost 2 bases, with 10 bases spanning the gap. Per germline, CDR1 SGHNT and CDR2 YYREEE (reference sequence). The CDR3 contains 15 residues. The CDR3 reads CASSLDPGPTDTQYF. The CDR3 DNA follows: TGTGCCAGCAGCTTGGATCCGGGGCCCACAGATACGCAGTATTTT.

V is TRBV13 and J is TRBJ2-1; D is possibly TRBD1 (5 bases). Germline CDR1 is PRHDT and CDR2 is FYEKMQ (reference sequence). Trimming shortened V by 3 bases and J by 0 bases, and 12 bases separated the two germline ends. CDR3 length equals 16 residues. This CDR3 is CASSFFFDSSYNEQFF. The CDR3, as DNA: TGTGCCAGCAGCTTCTTTTTCGACAGCTCCTACAATGAGCAGTTCTTC.

This sequence joins TRBV11-2 and TRBJ2-1, with D perhaps matching TRBD1 (6 bases). Trimming removed 3 bases at V and 1 base at J, with 16 bases between. The CDR3 covers 17 residues. Germline CDR1 is SGHAT and CDR2 is FQNNGV. The CDR3 sequence: CASSFFPPGVSYNEQFF. In DNA, the CDR3 is TGTGCCAGCAGCTTCTTCCCCCCAGGGGTTTCCTACAATGAGCAGTTCTTC.

The gene calls are TRBV30 and TRBJ1-3; no definite D call. The V end was cut by 3 bases, the J end by 0 bases, with 6 bases between. The CDR3 has 13 amino acids. Germline V CDR1 and CDR2: GTSNPN, SVGIG (reference sequence). CDR3 nucleotide sequence: TGTGCCTGGAGCGGAAGCTCTGGAAACACCATATATTTT. Amino acids: CAWSGSSGNTIYF.

The J gene is TRBJ2-7, the V gene TRBV7-9; 11 bases line up with TRBD1. Trimming removed 4 bases from V and 3 bases from J; junction bases left unmatched: 5. Germline CDR1 SEHNR, CDR2 FQNEAQ (reference sequence). The CDR3 runs 15 residues. The DNA for the CDR3 is TGTGCCAGCAGCTCAGGACAGGGGGCAAACTACGAGCAGTACTTC. Its translation is CASSSGQGANYEQYF. Complete variable domain (other parts from reference TRBV7-9 and TRBJ2-7): DTGVSQNPRHKITKRGQNVTFRCDPISEHNRLYWYRQTLGQGPEFLTYFQNEAQLEKSRLLSDRFSAERPKGSFSTLEIQRTEQGDSAMYLCASSSGQGANYEQYFGPGTRLTVT.

The chain uses TRBV10-1 and TRBJ2-6; D gene unclear. CDR1 is WNHNN and CDR2 is SYGVQD in the germline V gene (reference sequence). This CDR3 is 15 amino acids long. With 2 bases removed from V and 1 base from J, the gap between germline ends came to 6 bases. CDR3 nucleotide sequence: TGCGCCAGCAGTGAGCAAGGGTCTGGGGCCAACGTCCTGACTTTC. This sequence encodes CASSEQGSGANVLTF.

V usage is TRBV5-5 and J usage is TRBJ2-5; D could derive from TRBD1 or TRBD2 (6 bases each). Germline assignment: CDR1 SGHKS and CDR2 YYEKEE (reference sequence). The V end was cut by 1 base, the J end by 5 bases, with 21 bases between. This CDR3 region has 17 residues. The CDR3 DNA reads as TGTGCCAGCAGCTTGAGCGAGGGGGGCATCGTAGGGGAGACCCAGTACTTC. Its protein product is CASSLSEGGIVGETQYF.

This clone was detected only a few times. The chain links TRBV5-5 to TRBJ1-3; 7 bases align to TRBD1. Germline CDR1 and CDR2: SGHKS and YYEKEE (reference sequence). V shed 1 base and J 3 bases; nucleotides not matched to a gene: 4. The CDR3 is 15 residues long. As DNA, the CDR3 is TGTGCCAGCAGCTTGAGGGGGCAGGGTGGAAACACCATATATTTT. Protein product: CASSLRGQGGNTIYF. The variable domain in full, completed from reference TRBV5-5 and TRBJ1-3, reads DAGVTQSPTHLIKTRGQQVTLRCSPISGHKSVSWYQQVLGQGPQFIFQYYEKEERGRGNFPDRFSARQFPNYSSELNVNALLLGDSALYLCASSLRGQGGNTIYFGEGSWLTVV.

This sequence joins TRBV5-1 and TRBJ1-2; 10 positions agree with TRBD1. Germline V gene data show CDR1 as SGHRS and CDR2 as YFSETQ. V shed 5 bases, J shed 8 bases, and the junction held 15 bases outside the gene matches. The CDR3 is 16 amino acids. In DNA form, the CDR3 reads TGCGCCAGCAGAACTCATACCGGGACAGGGGTTTCCGGCTACACCTTC. Translated: CASRTHTGTGVSGYTF.

V usage is TRBV11-2 and J usage is TRBJ1-1, with a tentative D call TRBD1 (5 bases). The CDR3 totals 15 residues. The germline CDR1 and CDR2 sequences are SGHAT and FQNNGV. V shed 2 bases and J shed 6 bases, with 16 bases lying between them. CDR3 sequence: CASSLHSGRGAEAFF. In DNA form, the CDR3 reads TGTGCCAGCAGCTTACATTCGGGCCGGGGGGCTGAAGCTTTCTTT.

The J gene is TRBJ1-1, the V gene TRBV18; 8 nucleotides agree with TRBD1. With V trimmed by 6 bases and J by 10 bases, 13 bases remained unmatched. The CDR3 is made up of 14 amino acids. Per the germline V gene, CDR1 is KGHSH and CDR2 is LQKENI. The CDR3 DNA sequence: TGTGCCAGCTCCCCCGGGACAGGAAGGATGAGAGCTTTCTTT. It yields the protein CASSPGTGRMRAFF.

V is TRBV25-1 and J is TRBJ1-2; 7 bases agree with TRBD1. Germline loops: CDR1 MGHDK, CDR2 SYGVNS. The CDR3 has 16 amino acids. J was trimmed by 0 bases and V by 5 bases; bases with no gene match: 9. CDR3 region: CASSPPGQQSNYGYTF. The CDR3 DNA reads TGTGCCAGCAGTCCTCCGGGACAGCAATCTAACTATGGCTACACCTTC.

The chain employs TRBV9 and TRBJ1-2; perhaps TRBD1 as D (5 bases). The germline V gene has CDR1 SGDLS and CDR2 YYNGEE. The V and J ends lost 6 bases and 4 bases respectively, with 16 bases between them. This CDR3 region has 14 residues. The CDR3 DNA reads TGTGCCAGCACTCTAGGGGAGGGCGGCTATGGCTACACCTTC. This translates into CASTLGEGGYGYTF.

This clone has only a few counts. This rearrangement joins TRBV7-9 to TRBJ1-2; 8 bases fit TRBD1. The junction had 12 bases not matched to a gene; V was cut back by 5 bases and J by 13 bases. The germline V gene encodes CDR1 SEHNR and CDR2 FQNEAQ (reference sequence). The CDR3 loop spans 13 amino acids. The CDR3 sequence is CASSLPGQGPFTF. In nucleotides, the CDR3 is TGTGCCAGCAGCCTGCCAGGACAGGGCCCTTTCACCTTC.

DNA for the CDR3: TGTGCCAGCAGTTACTCGTTAAATACTAACTATGGCTACACCTTC. It codes for CASSYSLNTNYGYTF. The J gene is TRBJ1-2, the V gene TRBV6-5; D is unresolved. Trimming pared 0 bases from V and 0 bases from J, leaving 8 bases between. Germline V gene data show CDR1 as MNHEY and CDR2 as SVGAGI. The CDR3 has 15 amino acids.

In this sample, this clone turned up a few times. This chain uses TRBV4-1 with TRBJ2-5; D remains unclear. CDR1 is MGHRA and CDR2 is YSYEKL in the germline V gene. The CDR3 runs to 12 residues. Trimming shortened V by 0 bases and J by 5 bases, and 4 bases separated the two germline ends. The CDR3 nucleotides are TGCGCCAGCAGCCAAGATAGCGAGACCCAGTACTTC. Translating it yields CASSQDSETQYF.

This chain uses TRBV11-3 with TRBJ2-7; D may correspond to TRBD1 or TRBD2 (5 bases each). CDR3 length: 14 residues. Trimming removed 3 bases at V and 0 bases at J, with 9 bases between. From germline, CDR1 is SGHNT and CDR2 YENEEA. The CDR3 DNA reads as TGTGCCAGCAGCTTCCCGGGGCGCTCCTACGAGCAGTACTTC. As protein: CASSFPGRSYEQYF. The full variable domain, rest sourced from reference TRBV11-3 and TRBJ2-7, is EAGVVQSPRYKIIEKKQPVAFWCNPISGHNTLYWYLQNLGQGPELLIRYENEEAVDDSQLPKDRFSAERLKGVDSTLKIQPAELGDSAVYLCASSFPGRSYEQYFGPGTRLTVT.

The rearrangement joins TRBV30 to TRBJ1-2; 8 positions agree with TRBD1. The CDR3 extends over 14 amino acids. Germline trimming cut 1 base from V and 2 bases from J; bases unmatched to any gene: 3. Germline CDR1 reads GTSNPN; CDR2 reads SVGIG (reference sequence). The CDR3 loop reads CAWSARTGNYGYTF. The CDR3 DNA sequence: TGTGCCTGGAGTGCTAGGACAGGGAACTATGGCTACACCTTC.